Below, 29 T cell receptor beta chains from the same sample are listed, as sequenced in a study of blood T cell repertoires in COVID-19. Clones were sequenced by immunoSEQ multiplex PCR, and TCRdb holds only the in-frame ones, with some missing. Among fewer than 250,000 clones listed, 92% were seen once. The sample comprised peripheral blood. These receptors were obtained from a man aged 25-45 years with acute or convalescent COVID-19.

The V gene is TRBV2, the J gene TRBJ1-1, with TRBD1 as a possible D gene (5 bases). The germline V gene encodes CDR1 SNHLY and CDR2 FYNNEI. The length of the CDR3 is 13 residues. The V end lost 4 bases, the J end lost 2 bases, and 8 bases lay between the germline ends. The CDR3 here is CASSGGLNTEAFF. The CDR3 nucleotides are TGTGCCAGCAGTGGGGGCCTTAACACTGAAGCTTTCTTT.

The rearrangement uses TRBV6-5 and TRBJ1-5; D uncertain. Per the germline V gene, CDR1 is MNHEY and CDR2 is SVGAGI. Trimming removed 2 bases at V and 4 bases at J, with 6 bases between. This CDR3 contains 13 residues. DNA for the CDR3: TGTGCCAGCAGTTACGGCAGAAATCAGCCCCAGCATTTT. Its protein is CASSYGRNQPQHF.

The V gene is TRBV7-2, the J gene TRBJ1-2; 9 nucleotides agree with TRBD1. V shed 5 bases and J 8 bases; nucleotides not matched to a gene: 21. Germline CDR1 is SGHTA and CDR2 is FQGNSA. The CDR3 is 18 residues long. The CDR3: CASSPSVLGTGGARGYTF. The CDR3 DNA reads TGTGCCAGCAGCCCCAGCGTCCTAGGCACAGGGGGCGCGAGGGGCTACACCTTC.

The chain uses TRBV9 and TRBJ1-1; a possible D gene is TRBD1 (6 bases). Germline V gene data show CDR1 as SGDLS and CDR2 as YYNGEE. The V and J ends lost 0 bases and 4 bases respectively, with 13 bases between them. There are 15 residues in the CDR3. The CDR3 DNA sequence: TGTGCCAGCAGCGTAGAAGCAGGGGCCTCCACTGAAGCTTTCTTT. Amino acids: CASSVEAGASTEAFF.

This chain links TRBV24-1 with TRBJ2-7; TRBD1 aligns across 10 bases. The V segment lost 7 bases and the J segment 2 bases; nucleotides outside the gene matches: 4. The CDR3 sequence is 14 residues long. Germline CDR1 reads KGHDR; CDR2 reads SFDVKD. CDR3 amino acids: CATRAGTGAYEQYF. CDR3 DNA: TGTGCCACCAGAGCCGGGACAGGGGCCTACGAGCAGTACTTC.

This chain uses TRBV5-5 with TRBJ2-2; possibly TRBD1 for D (7 bases). The germline CDR1 and CDR2 sequences are SGHKS and YYEKEE (reference sequence). V lost 3 bases and J 3 bases, leaving 15 bases between the germline ends. The CDR3 has 16 amino acids. The CDR3 sequence is CASSSWRGRDTGELFF. The CDR3 nucleotides are TGTGCCAGCAGCTCCTGGAGGGGGCGGGACACCGGGGAGCTGTTTTTT.

This chain links TRBV5-1 with TRBJ2-7; 10 nucleotides agree with TRBD1. CDR1 is SGHRS, CDR2 YFSETQ, per germline. Unmatched junction bases numbered 2, after V lost 0 bases and J lost 2 bases. The CDR3 covers 15 residues. The DNA of the CDR3 is TGCGCCAGCAGCTTGGCCGGGACAGGGGCCTACGAGCAGTACTTC. Amino acids: CASSLAGTGAYEQYF.

V is TRBV19 and J is TRBJ2-6; 7 positions match TRBD1. With V trimmed by 5 bases and J by 1 base, 5 bases remained unmatched. The CDR3 extends over 16 amino acids. Germline V gives CDR1 LNHDA, CDR2 SQIVND (reference sequence). In nucleotides, the CDR3 is TGTGCCAGTAGTCCAACGACAGGGTCTGGGGCCAACGTCCTGACTTTC. Amino acids: CASSPTTGSGANVLTF.

The chain has TRBV5-1 and TRBJ2-1; 11 nucleotides align to TRBD2. Germline V lookup: CDR1 SGHRS, CDR2 YFSETQ. CDR3 length equals 15 residues. The ends lost 2 bases at V and 3 bases at J; junction bases unmatched: 1. CDR3 coding DNA: TGCGCCAGCAGCTTCACTAGCGGGAGCTACAATGAGCAGTTCTTC. It encodes CASSFTSGSYNEQFF.

The chain joins TRBV3-1 (or the pseudogene TRBV3-2) to TRBJ1-2; 7 bases line up with TRBD1. This CDR3 comprises 16 residues. Trimming at V came to 1 base and at J to 4 bases, leaving 9 bases not matched to a gene. The germline CDR1 and CDR2 sequences are LGHDT and YNNKEL (reference sequence). In nucleotides, the CDR3 is TGTGCCAGCAGCCAAGCCTGGGGACAGCGATTCTATGGCTACACCTTC. It is translated as CASSQAWGQRFYGYTF.

The chain has TRBV7-9 and TRBJ2-1; D perhaps matches TRBD2 (5 bases). CDR1 and CDR2 (germline): SEHNR, FQNEAQ (reference sequence). This CDR3 contains 15 residues. Deletions cut 4 bases from V and 0 bases from J, with 10 bases between. CDR3 sequence (DNA): TGTGCCAGCAGCTATCGGGAAAGCTCCTACAATGAGCAGTTCTTC. Protein sequence: CASSYRESSYNEQFF.

The chain links TRBV6-5 to TRBJ2-3; D remains unclear. Germline V gene lookup returns CDR1 MNHEY and CDR2 SVGAGI. CDR3 size: 12 residues. V shed 6 bases and J shed 1 base, with 5 bases lying between them. Here the CDR3 DNA reads TGTGCCAGCAGGACTCGCACAGATACGCAGTATTTT. Amino acids: CASRTRTDTQYF.

The CDR3 DNA reads TGTGCCAGCAGTCCACTGACAGGTCCTGGAAACACCATATATTTT. This sequence encodes CASSPLTGPGNTIYF. The J gene is TRBJ1-3, the V gene TRBV27; weak D call: TRBD1 (6 bases). Per the germline V gene, CDR1 is MNHEY and CDR2 is SMNVEV (reference sequence). Between the trimmed V and J ends, which lost 5 bases and 2 bases, there was a span of 13 bases. This CDR3 region has 15 residues.

The CDR3 loop is CASSQMPSGTYEQYF. The CDR3 DNA reads TGTGCCAGCAGCCAAATGCCCAGCGGGACCTACGAGCAGTACTTC. This chain joins TRBV3-1 (or the pseudogene TRBV3-2) and TRBJ2-7; 7 bases match TRBD2. After removal of 2 bases from V and 2 bases from J, the junction contained 6 bases not matched to a gene. The CDR3 totals 15 residues. Looked up from germline, CDR1 is LGHDT and CDR2 is YNNKEL (reference sequence).

V usage is TRBV28 and J usage is TRBJ2-1; 8 bases align to TRBD1. V was pared by 6 bases and J by 0 bases, with 13 bases of the junction left unmatched. The CDR3 extends over 18 amino acids. CDR1 and CDR2 from the germline V gene are MDHEN and SYDVKM. CDR3 bases: TGTGCCAGCAGAGGACAACAGGGGGGCTCTTTCTCCTACAATGAGCAGTTCTTC. Its translation is CASRGQQGGSFSYNEQFF. The whole variable domain, filled in from reference TRBV28 and TRBJ2-1, reads DVKVTQSSRYLVKRTGEKVFLECVQDMDHENMFWYRQDPGLGLRLIYFSYDVKMKEKGDIPEGYSVSREKKERFSLILESASTNQTSMYLCASRGQQGGSFSYNEQFFGPGTRLTVL.

The rearrangement uses TRBV28 and TRBJ1-2; 8 bases are shared with TRBD1. The CDR3 has 14 amino acids. V lost 3 bases to trimming and J lost 4 bases; unmatched junction nucleotides: 4. Per germline, CDR1 MDHEN and CDR2 SYDVKM. This chain's CDR3 is CASSLTGAFYGYTF. In DNA form, the CDR3 reads TGTGCCAGCAGTTTGACAGGGGCTTTCTATGGCTACACCTTC.

The chain employs TRBV7-3 and TRBJ1-5, with 11 bases that match TRBD1. V was clipped by 5 bases and J by 0 bases; unmatched bases: 6. Per the germline V gene, CDR1 is SGHTA and CDR2 is FQGTGA. The CDR3 length is 17 residues. CDR3 loop: CASSPGQGGVSNQPQHF. The CDR3 nucleotides are TGTGCCAGCAGCCCGGGACAGGGGGGCGTTAGCAATCAGCCCCAGCATTTT.

The chain recombines TRBV11-3 with TRBJ2-1, with 9 bases identical to TRBD2. Looked up from germline, CDR1 is SGHNT and CDR2 is YENEEA. The CDR3 sequence is 18 residues long. V gave up 1 base and J gave up 7 bases; unmatched junction bases: 14. As DNA, the CDR3 is TGTGCCAGCAGCTTAGGTTTTGGCGGGAGGGCCCTCCCGAATGAGCAGTTCTTC. It encodes CASSLGFGGRALPNEQFF.

The chain joins TRBV30 to TRBJ1-2, with TRBD1 matching over 8 bases. CDR1 is GTSNPN, CDR2 SVGIG, per germline (reference sequence). There are 12 residues in the CDR3. V lost 6 bases to trimming and J lost 8 bases; unmatched junction nucleotides: 8. DNA of the CDR3: TGTGCCTGCCCAGGGACAGGTCACGGCTACACCTTC. The encoded protein is CACPGTGHGYTF.

The chain combines TRBV9 with TRBJ2-3; D is undetermined. Trimming took 0 bases from V and 2 from J, leaving 4 bases between them. CDR1 is SGDLS, CDR2 YYNGEE, per germline. This CDR3 has 13 residues. The CDR3 DNA reads TGTGCCAGCAGCGTAGAAGCCACAGATACGCAGTATTTT. Translated: CASSVEATDTQYF.

The chain links TRBV7-9 to TRBJ2-3; TRBD2 aligns across 12 bases. Per germline, CDR1 SEHNR and CDR2 FQNEAQ (reference sequence). CDR3 length: 16 amino acids. V lost 5 bases to trimming and J lost 1 base; unmatched junction nucleotides: 4. CDR3 loop: CASSAGLAGRTDTQYF. CDR3 DNA sequence: TGTGCCAGCAGCGCCGGACTAGCGGGGCGCACAGATACGCAGTATTTT.

This chain uses TRBV5-6 with TRBJ2-4, with D maybe TRBD1 (6 bases). The CDR3 runs to 15 residues. Looked up from germline, CDR1 is SGHDT and CDR2 is YYEEEE. With 4 bases removed from V and 7 bases from J, the gap between germline ends came to 18 bases. CDR3 coding DNA: TGTGCCAGCAGCCACCTGCGGCCCCAGGGGAACATTCAGTACTTC. Its translation is CASSHLRPQGNIQYF.

Here the CDR3 reads CASSPPGAGAGELFF. The CDR3 nucleotides read TGTGCCAGCAGCCCCCCGGGGGCGGGGGCCGGGGAGCTGTTTTTT. V usage is TRBV9 and J usage is TRBJ2-2, with D tentatively TRBD2 (7 bases). Trimming pared 4 bases from V and 6 bases from J, leaving 16 bases between. CDR3 size: 15 residues. Germline CDR1 SGDLS, CDR2 YYNGEE.

This clone came up once. V is TRBV24-1 and J is TRBJ2-3; 8 bases align to TRBD1. This CDR3 contains 15 residues. V lost 6 bases and J lost 2; bases outside the gene matches: 6. Per germline, CDR1 KGHDR and CDR2 SFDVKD. CDR3 sequence reads: CATSPGTGPTDTQYF. In nucleotides, the CDR3 is TGTGCCACCAGTCCCGGGACAGGACCCACAGATACGCAGTATTTT.

The V and J genes are TRBV18 and TRBJ1-3, with TRBD1 as a possible D gene (5 bases). Germline V gives CDR1 KGHSH, CDR2 LQKENI. The CDR3 totals 15 residues. Trimming pared 5 bases from V and 2 bases from J, leaving 13 bases between. The CDR3 loop reads CASSSGGEAGNTIYF. The DNA for the CDR3 is TGTGCCAGCTCATCCGGAGGGGAGGCTGGAAACACCATATATTTT.

CDR3 amino acids: CAISDWSGGRRNTIYF. For the CDR3, the DNA is TGTGCCATCAGTGATTGGTCAGGGGGTCGACGAAACACCATATATTTT. The chain employs TRBV10-3 and TRBJ1-3; 7 bases are shared with TRBD1. The V gene end was trimmed by 3 bases and the J gene end by 5 bases; junction bases not matched to a gene: 10. The germline gives CDR1 ENHRY, CDR2 SYGVKD. The CDR3 is 16 residues long.

The chain carries TRBV5-1 and TRBJ2-5; tentatively, D is TRBD2 (7 bases). The germline V gene encodes CDR1 SGHRS and CDR2 YFSETQ. This CDR3 comprises 16 residues. Trimming left V 5 bases short and J 2 bases short, with 19 bases between. This CDR3 reads CASRGGGAIPQETQYF. CDR3 DNA: TGCGCCAGCAGGGGAGGGGGGGCGATTCCACAAGAGACCCAGTACTTC.

The rearrangement joins TRBV5-1 to TRBJ1-1; D is unresolved. V lost 0 bases and J lost 10, with 10 bases in between. The germline gives CDR1 SGHRS, CDR2 YFSETQ. This CDR3 is built from 12 residues. The CDR3 bases are TGCGCCAGCAGCTTGGAAGCGGGAAGAGCTTTCTTT. It is translated as CASSLEAGRAFF.

With regard to this clone: This sample also contains other DNA sequences that code for the same CDR3. The CDR3 DNA reads as TGCGCCAGCAGCTCAGGACAGCCAAATCAGCCCCAGCATTTT. Protein sequence: CASSSGQPNQPQHF. The V and J genes are TRBV5-1 and TRBJ1-5; D is perhaps TRBD1 (6 bases). The CDR3 runs to 14 residues. CDR1 is SGHRS, CDR2 YFSETQ, per germline. The V and J ends lost 3 bases and 4 bases respectively, with 11 bases between them.